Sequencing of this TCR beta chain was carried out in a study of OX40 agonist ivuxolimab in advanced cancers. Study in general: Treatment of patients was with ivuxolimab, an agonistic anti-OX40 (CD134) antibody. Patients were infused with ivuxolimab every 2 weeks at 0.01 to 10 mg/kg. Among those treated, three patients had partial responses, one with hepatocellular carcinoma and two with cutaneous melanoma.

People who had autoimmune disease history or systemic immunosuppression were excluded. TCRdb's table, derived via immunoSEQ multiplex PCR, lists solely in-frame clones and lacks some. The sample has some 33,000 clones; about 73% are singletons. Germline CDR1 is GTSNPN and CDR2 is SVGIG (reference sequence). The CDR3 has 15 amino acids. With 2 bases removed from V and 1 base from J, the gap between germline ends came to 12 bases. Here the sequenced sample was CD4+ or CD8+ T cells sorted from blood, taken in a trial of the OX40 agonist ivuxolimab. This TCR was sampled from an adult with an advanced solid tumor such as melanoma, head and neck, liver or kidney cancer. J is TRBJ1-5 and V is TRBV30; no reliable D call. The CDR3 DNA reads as TGTGCCTGGAGTCCCCGGGAGTTGAGCAATCAGCCCCAGCATTTT. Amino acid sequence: CAWSPRELSNQPQHF.